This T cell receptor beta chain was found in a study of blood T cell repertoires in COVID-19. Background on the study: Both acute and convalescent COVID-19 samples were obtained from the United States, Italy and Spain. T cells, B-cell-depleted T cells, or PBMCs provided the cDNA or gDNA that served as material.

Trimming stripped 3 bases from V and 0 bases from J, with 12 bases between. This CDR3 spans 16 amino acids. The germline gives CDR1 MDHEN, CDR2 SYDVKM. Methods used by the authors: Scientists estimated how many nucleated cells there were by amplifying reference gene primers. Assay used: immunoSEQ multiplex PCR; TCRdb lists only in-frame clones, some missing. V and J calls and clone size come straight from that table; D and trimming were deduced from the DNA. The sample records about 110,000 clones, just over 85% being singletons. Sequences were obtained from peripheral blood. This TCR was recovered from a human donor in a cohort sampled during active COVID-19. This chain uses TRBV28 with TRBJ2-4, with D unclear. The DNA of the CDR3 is TGTGCCAGCAGTTTTGAGACTTCACTAGCCAAAAACATTCAGTACTTC. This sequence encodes CASSFETSLAKNIQYF.